This TCR beta chain comes out of a study of cytomegalovirus exposure and HLA in healthy donors. In regard to this clone: Its antigen is not identified.

Study outcomes and limitations: Presence/absence analyses supposed approximately even sequencing depth among donors. As a later analysis showed, a missense DCLRE1C variant was linked to trimming of TCR beta V- and J-genes.

Germline CDR1 is LNHDA and CDR2 is SQIVND (reference sequence). The CDR3 loop spans 15 amino acids. V lost 2 bases to trimming and J lost 6 bases; unmatched junction nucleotides: 6. Primers: 60 Vbeta forward and 13 Jbeta reverse. Sequencing was performed with immunoSEQ multiplex PCR; in TCRdb, only in-frame clones are kept and a portion is missing. The sample shows around 200,000 clones, about 80% of them seen only once. The chain recombines TRBV19 with TRBJ2-2, with 7 bases identical to TRBD2. This receptor was taken from a woman between 40 and 55 years old in good health and CMV-seronegative. Input material: PBMCs. The CDR3 loop is CASSIPSGVAGELFF. The DNA for the CDR3 is TGTGCCAGTAGTATACCTAGCGGCGTGGCCGGGGAGCTGTTTTTT.